This T cell receptor (beta chain) was retrieved from a study of cytomegalovirus exposure and HLA in healthy donors. Notes on this clone: Its matching antigen is unknown.

Overall study findings and caveats: TCR beta sequences reportedly predicted the HLA-A and HLA-B alleles of most subjects accurately. HLA alleles showed associations with some 15,000 TCR beta sequences in a later analysis, at a 0.05 false discovery rate. The authors listed 164 TCR beta chains as cytomegalovirus-associated.

With 60 Vbeta and 13 Jbeta primers, the PCR was carried out. Repertoires were generated with immunoSEQ multiplex PCR, while TCRdb's copy carries only in-frame clones and drops some. The sample consists of fewer than 200,000 clones, roughly 80% of them appearing once. The V segment lost 5 bases and the J segment 5 bases; nucleotides outside the gene matches: 19. The germline CDR1 and CDR2 sequences are MDHEN and SYDVKM. The CDR3 sequence is 18 residues long. This sequence originates from a woman under 30 in good health and CMV-seronegative. V is TRBV28 and J is TRBJ2-3, with TRBD2 matching 7 bases. The sample comprised PBMCs. The CDR3 protein is CASSLWRLGRGREDTQYF. CDR3 in DNA: TGTGCCAGCAGTCTGTGGCGCTTAGGGCGCGGGAGAGAAGATACGCAGTATTTT.